This record concerns one TCR beta chain sequence. Its specificity is not known. 13 Jbeta primers and 60 Vbeta primers were used for the PCR. Produced via immunoSEQ multiplex PCR; TCRdb's table is partial and in-frame only. The table includes over 85,000 clones, about 80% detected once. This specimen comes from a study of cytomegalovirus exposure and HLA in healthy donors. CDR1 and CDR2 from the germline V gene are LGHNT and FRNRAP. J gave up 1 base and V 0 bases, and 6 bases lay outside the gene matches. This CDR3 region has 18 residues. Study-wide results and caveats: Follow-up analysis found HLA locus-dependent TCR association rates, highest for DRB1 and lowest for HLA-C. Most TCR sequences were seen very rarely across donors, but some public TCRs occurred in many. In an earlier analysis, about 87% or about 30%: the productive usage of most TCR beta V segments.

The sequenced sample consisted of PBMCs. V gene TRBV12-5 combines with J gene TRBJ1-3; 10 positions agree with TRBD1. This sequence originates from a female donor in good health and CMV-seropositive. The DNA for the CDR3 is TGTGCTAGTGGTTTGGTACGACAGGGGGCGAGATCTGGAAACACCATATATTTT. Translated, it gives CASGLVRQGARSGNTIYF.